These 7 T cell receptor beta chains were all obtained from the same sample, sequenced in a study of T cells in Graves' hyperthyroidism and ophthalmopathy. Using RNA transcripts as the source, TCR beta CDR3 regions were amplified. In the first-round RT-PCR of the TCR CDR3, the HTBI primer set was used. TCRdb independently ran MiXCR on the multiplex PCR reads; one entry per CDR3 protein. This sample carries 300,000 to 400,000 distinct CDR3 sequences, around a sixth of them seen once, and the ten largest clones take about 38%. The sample consisted of blood. Receptors originate from a man aged 18 to 29 with Graves' ophthalmopathy.

This rearrangement joins TRBV19 to TRBJ1-1; 8 nucleotides align to TRBD1. The J segment lost 6 bases and the V segment lost 5 bases, leaving 8 bases of the junction unmatched. The CDR3 sequence is 14 residues long. The germline CDR1 and CDR2 sequences are LNHDA and SQIVND (reference sequence). The chain's CDR3 is CASSFTGGRAEAFF. DNA for the CDR3: TGTGCCAGTAGTTTTACAGGGGGACGCGCTGAAGCTTTCTTT.

This clonotype showed up many times. This sequence joins TRBV28 and TRBJ1-1; D ambiguous. The germline CDR1 and CDR2 sequences are MDHEN and SYDVKM. This CDR3 comprises 10 residues. V was pared by 8 bases and J by 7 bases, with 8 bases between. The chain's CDR3 is CASQMGEAFF. The CDR3 bases are TGTGCCAGCCAGATGGGTGAAGCTTTCTTT. The variable domain in full, with the rest retrieved from reference TRBV28 and TRBJ1-1, is DVKVTQSSRYLVKRTGEKVFLECVQDMDHENMFWYRQDPGLGLRLIYFSYDVKMKEKGDIPEGYSVSREKKERFSLILESASTNQTSMYLCASQMGEAFFGQGTRLTVV.

This clonotype was observed a few times. V and J are TRBV7-9 and TRBJ2-4; 9 bases align to TRBD1. V shed 5 bases and J 2 bases; nucleotides not matched to a gene: 4. This CDR3 has 15 amino acids. CDR1 is SEHNR, CDR2 FQNEAQ, per germline (reference sequence). The CDR3 region is CASSPGTGTKNIQYF. The CDR3 DNA reads TGTGCCAGCAGCCCCGGGACAGGGACCAAAAACATTCAGTACTTC.

The table lists this clonotype with many counts. V and J are TRBV3-1 and TRBJ1-5; D is possibly TRBD1 (5 bases). Trimming removed 0 bases from V and 9 bases from J, with 9 bases in between. Germline values: CDR1 LGHDT, CDR2 YNNKEL (reference sequence). The CDR3 totals 13 residues. CDR3 in DNA: TGTGCCAGCAGCCAAGATAGGGGAGGGCCCCAGCATTTT. This sequence encodes CASSQDRGGPQHF.

A few counts support this clonotype. This rearrangement joins TRBV15 to TRBJ1-5, with a possible D match to TRBD1 (6 bases). This CDR3 contains 14 residues. Germline V gene data show CDR1 as LNHNV and CDR2 as YYDKDF (reference sequence). The V end lost 3 bases, the J end lost 3 bases, and 9 bases lay between the germline ends. The CDR3 bases are TGTGCCACCAGCAGTCGGACAGACAATCAGCCCCAGCATTTT. Encoded protein: CATSSRTDNQPQHF.

This clonotype was detected only once. This chain connects TRBV27 to TRBJ2-7; 7 positions agree with TRBD1. CDR1 is MNHEY and CDR2 is SMNVEV in the germline V gene (reference sequence). This CDR3 comprises 13 residues. CDR3 sequence (DNA): TGTGCTGGCAAACGACAGGGAACCTACGAGCAGTACTTC. Protein sequence: CAGKRQGTYEQYF.

This clonotype was counted many times. V usage is TRBV9 and J usage is TRBJ2-1; D remains ambiguous. V lost 0 bases and J 8 bases, leaving 6 bases between the germline ends. The CDR3 totals 12 residues. Per germline, CDR1 SGDLS and CDR2 YYNGEE. In DNA, the CDR3 is TGTGCCAGCAGCGTAGACGTGGATGAGCAGTTCTTC. Translating it yields CASSVDVDEQFF.